The following is a T cell receptor (beta chain) sequence with its context. The sample originates from a study of blood T cell repertoires in COVID-19. For the study at large: PBMCs, B-cell-depleted T cells, or T cells were the source of the cDNA or gDNA that made up the material.

Participants were aged about 18 to 100 years, lived in 24 US areas, and enrolled virtually. The length of the CDR3 is 14 residues. With 6 bases clipped from V and 1 base from J, the junction kept 4 bases outside the gene matches. CDR1 is MDHEN and CDR2 is SYDVKM in the germline V gene. Generated by immunoSEQ multiplex PCR, the TCRdb table keeps only in-frame clones and is missing some. This sample has 130,000 or so clones, with about 80% found just once. The chain combines TRBV28 with TRBJ1-1; 8 bases agree with TRBD1. This TCR was sampled from a middle-aged man with acute COVID-19. The sequencing input was PBMCs or T cells enriched from blood (not recorded which). Here the CDR3 reads CASSFTGGNTEAFF. The CDR3 region has the DNA TGTGCCAGCAGCTTTACAGGGGGGAACACTGAAGCTTTCTTT. The full variable domain, with the rest looked up from reference TRBV28 and TRBJ1-1, is DVKVTQSSRYLVKRTGEKVFLECVQDMDHENMFWYRQDPGLGLRLIYFSYDVKMKEKGDIPEGYSVSREKKERFSLILESASTNQTSMYLCASSFTGGNTEAFFGQGTRLTVV.